This paragraph reports one T cell receptor beta chain. What it recognizes is unknown. The sample comes from a study of lymphopenia after photon versus proton radiotherapy. General observations from the study: In patients who died, overall survival fell as post-nadir TCR diversity dropped more. After the lymphocyte nadir, photon-treated repertoires showed oligoclonal expansion, especially of CD8+ Temra cells. Survival link was tested only in deceased patients; proton benefit remains a possibility. Under photons, naive T cells and diversity fell while effector/memory populations rose.

Measured with immunoSEQ multiplex PCR; TCRdb has only the in-frame clones, and not every one. The sample has around 64,000 clones; approximately 90% are singletons. V shed 10 bases and J 5 bases; nucleotides not matched to a gene: 8. In germline, CDR1 is SGHRS, CDR2 YFSETQ. This CDR3 is 15 amino acids long. The sequence was collected from an older man with esophageal cancer. This sequence joins TRBV5-1 and TRBJ2-1; 14 bases are shared with TRBD2. The sample consisted of peripheral blood, taken from a patient treated with proton-based radiotherapy. Here the CDR3 reads CASTRGLAGDNEQFF. CDR3 nucleotides: TGCGCCTCGACCCGGGGACTAGCGGGGGACAATGAGCAGTTCTTC.